This TCR beta chain was documented in a study of T cell changes during pregnancy in multiple sclerosis. The CDR3 spans 15 residues. Unmatched junction bases numbered 4, after V lost 5 bases and J lost 0 bases. Per the germline V gene, CDR1 is SEHNR and CDR2 is FQNEAQ (reference sequence). Method: immunoSEQ multiplex PCR; TCRdb's copy keeps in-frame clones and lacks some. The sample holds tens of thousands of clones, 80% to 90% seen once. The sample here was CD4+ T cells from peripheral blood mononuclear cells, taken in the first trimester of pregnancy. This chain uses TRBV7-9 with TRBJ1-2; 9 bases align to TRBD1. The receptor's source is a female donor with multiple sclerosis, enrolled in a pregnancy study. In DNA form, the CDR3 reads TGTGCCAGCAGCAAACGGGACAGGGCTAACTATGGCTACACCTTC. The encoded protein is CASSKRDRANYGYTF.